Presented here are 15 T cell receptor beta chains from one specimen sequenced in a study of PD-1 blockade in classical Hodgkin lymphoma. This table comes from immunoSEQ multiplex PCR, and its TCRdb copy is limited to in-frame clones, with some not included. Of about 99,000 clones in the sample, 80% to 90% were seen once. All patients relapsed after autologous stem cell transplantation, and brentuximab vedotin exposure varied. This sample comprised peripheral blood mononuclear cells (PBMCs), obtained before the second cycle of nivolumab. All receptors derive from a human donor with classical Hodgkin lymphoma.

The chain employs TRBV10-3 and TRBJ1-1, with TRBD1 as a possible D gene (5 bases). The germline V gene encodes CDR1 ENHRY and CDR2 SYGVKD. The CDR3 has 16 residues. V lost 6 bases to trimming and J lost 4 bases, with 21 bases between them. CDR3 sequence (DNA): TGTGCCATCAGCGCCACCAGTGGGACGCCATTCACTGAAGCTTTCTTT. It specifies CAISATSGTPFTEAFF.

This chain links TRBV9 with TRBJ2-2, with 13 bases lining up with TRBD2. Trimming took 0 bases from V and 1 from J; bases not matched to a gene: 3. This CDR3 region has 18 residues. Germline assignment: CDR1 SGDLS and CDR2 YYNGEE. CDR3 loop: CASSVAGTSGMNTGELFF. CDR3 in DNA: TGTGCCAGCAGCGTAGCCGGGACTAGCGGGATGAACACCGGGGAGCTGTTTTTT.

The chain employs TRBV6-1 and TRBJ2-7, with D perhaps matching TRBD1 (6 bases). The CDR3 length is 15 residues. Germline values: CDR1 MNHNS, CDR2 SASEGT. Trimming cost V 8 bases and J 5 bases, with 22 bases left between them. This CDR3 reads CASQYRESPIHEQYF. The CDR3 nucleotides read TGTGCCAGCCAGTACAGGGAATCCCCTATCCACGAGCAGTACTTC.

The DNA for the CDR3 is TGCAGCGCGGATGGGGGACTAGCGGGAGGTGAGCAGTTCTTC. Its translation: CSADGGLAGGEQFF. The chain is built from TRBV29-1 and TRBJ2-1; TRBD2 aligns across 15 bases. This CDR3 has 14 residues. CDR1 and CDR2 from the germline V gene are SQVTM and ANQGSEA. Trimming cost V 7 bases and J 9 bases; bases outside gene matches: 7.

By sample share, this clone is medium-sized. The chain couples TRBV7-9 to TRBJ1-1; 7 nucleotides line up with TRBD1. The CDR3 totals 14 residues. In germline, CDR1 is SEHNR, CDR2 FQNEAQ (reference sequence). The ends lost 10 bases at V and 4 bases at J; junction bases unmatched: 12. CDR3 protein: CATTPQGGITEAFF. The CDR3 DNA sequence: TGTGCCACTACCCCCCAGGGGGGAATCACTGAAGCTTTCTTT.

The rearrangement links TRBV29-1 to TRBJ2-7; D possibly corresponds to TRBD1 (7 bases). Trimming took 7 bases from V and 4 from J, leaving 14 bases between them. This CDR3 contains 12 residues. The germline V gene has CDR1 SQVTM and CDR2 ANQGSEA. In DNA form, the CDR3 reads TGCAGCGCCATACAGGGGAGGTACGAGCAGTACTTC. Protein: CSAIQGRYEQYF.

The genes are TRBV19 and TRBJ2-2; 7 bases are a match to TRBD2. The germline CDR1 and CDR2 sequences are LNHDA and SQIVND (reference sequence). This CDR3 is built from 15 residues. The trim removed 7 bases at V and 4 bases at J, leaving 9 bases unmatched. The DNA for the CDR3 is TGTGCCAGTAATCGGGCGGGAGCGATCACCGGGGAGCTGTTTTTT. Translated, it gives CASNRAGAITGELFF. The whole variable domain, remainder taken from reference TRBV19 and TRBJ2-2, is DGGITQSPKYLFRKEGQNVTLSCEQNLNHDAMYWYRQDPGQGLRLIYYSQIVNDFQKGDIAEGYSVSREKKESFPLTVTSAQKNPTAFYLCASNRAGAITGELFFGEGSRLTVL.

The CDR3 region is CASSLGQQKNIQYF. The CDR3 nucleotides read TGCGCCAGCAGCTTGGGACAGCAAAAAAACATTCAGTACTTC. This chain links TRBV5-1 with TRBJ2-4; the D gene is possibly TRBD1 (5 bases). The CDR3 extends over 14 amino acids. The V end lost 0 bases, the J end lost 4 bases, and 8 bases lay between the germline ends. Germline V CDR1 and CDR2: SGHRS, YFSETQ.

This chain joins TRBV25-1 and TRBJ2-2, with 10 bases identical to TRBD1. Germline V lookup: CDR1 MGHDK, CDR2 SYGVNS. The ends lost 6 bases at V and 4 bases at J; junction bases unmatched: 5. The CDR3 loop spans 15 amino acids. Here the CDR3 reads CASSPGTGATGELFF. DNA for the CDR3: TGTGCCAGCAGCCCCGGGACAGGGGCCACCGGGGAGCTGTTTTTT.

The chain is built from TRBV4-1 and TRBJ2-2; D may correspond to TRBD1 or TRBD2 (5 bases each). Germline V gene sequence: CDR1 MGHRA, CDR2 YSYEKL. CDR3 size: 14 residues. V was clipped by 4 bases and J by 2 bases, with 8 bases between them. CDR3 nucleotide sequence: TGCGCCAGCAGCCGGGACCCCAACACCGGGGAGCTGTTTTTT. Its translation is CASSRDPNTGELFF.

The chain has TRBV6-5 and TRBJ1-1; D remains unclear. Germline loops: CDR1 MNHEY, CDR2 SVGAGI. The V end was cut by 7 bases, the J end by 1 base, with 13 bases between. The CDR3 sequence is 14 residues long. CDR3 protein: CASKNGGPNTEAFF. The CDR3 DNA reads TGTGCCAGCAAGAACGGAGGCCCGAACACTGAAGCTTTCTTT.

The CDR3 spells CASGLVIGTGKTEAFF. The DNA for the CDR3 is TGTGCTAGTGGTTTGGTAATTGGGACAGGGAAAACTGAAGCTTTCTTT. This chain joins TRBV12-5 and TRBJ1-1; 9 positions match TRBD1. The V and J ends lost 0 bases and 5 bases, in that order; junction bases with no gene match: 7. This CDR3 has 16 amino acids. Germline CDR1 is LGHNT and CDR2 is FRNRAP. The full variable domain, rest sourced from reference TRBV12-5 and TRBJ1-1, is DARVTQTPRHKVTEMGQEVTMRCQPILGHNTVFWYRQTMMQGLELLAYFRNRAPLDDSGMPKDRFSAEMPDATLATLKIQPSEPRDSAVYFCASGLVIGTGKTEAFFGQGTRLTVV.

The sample holds one count of this clone. The gene calls are TRBV9 and TRBJ1-1, with D maybe TRBD1 (5 bases). This CDR3 has 14 residues. Trimming removed 2 bases from V and 1 base from J, with 9 bases in between. Per the germline V gene, CDR1 is SGDLS and CDR2 is YYNGEE. CDR3 DNA sequence: TGTGCCAGCAGCGTTACGGGGGAGAACACTGAAGCTTTCTTT. Residues: CASSVTGENTEAFF.

There are a few counts of this clone. The DNA for the CDR3 is TGTGCCAGCAGCTCGAACCGGGTCTCCCTCACCTACGAGCAGTACTTC. Translation gives CASSSNRVSLTYEQYF. This chain links TRBV21-1 with TRBJ2-7; no check of the table's D call, TRBD2, against the DNA was made. TRBV21-1 corresponds to a pseudogene. The CDR3 runs to 16 residues.

J is TRBJ1-4 and V is TRBV5-6; no clear D gene. This CDR3 has 14 amino acids. Germline V CDR1 and CDR2: SGHDT, YYEEEE. Trimming cost V 2 bases and J 10 bases, with 15 bases left between them. In DNA form, the CDR3 reads TGTGCCAGCAGCTTTGGGCAGGTCCGCGGAAAACTGTTTTTT. Amino acids: CASSFGQVRGKLFF.